Many counts were recorded for the clone carrying this T cell receptor (beta chain). This record belongs to a study of early T cells in non-severe SARS-CoV-2 infection. The wider study: Alpha and beta chains were unpaired, from unsorted whole-blood bulk RNA.

TCRdb recomputed calls from the 5' RACE reads with MiXCR, one row per CDR3 protein. Among 35,000 to 40,000 distinct CDR3 sequences listed, roughly 4.8% were seen once. The material sequenced was whole blood. The TCR sequence derives from an adult who was a healthcare worker with PCR-confirmed SARS-CoV-2 infection or an uninfected control (not recorded which).

The DNA for the CDR3 is TGTGCCTGGATTGGGGACAGCCTCTATGCGGGCTACACCTTC. It yields the protein CAWIGDSLYAGYTF. The rearrangement links TRBV30 to TRBJ1-2, with 7 nucleotides matching TRBD1. The CDR3 extends over 14 amino acids. J was trimmed by 8 bases and V by 4 bases; bases with no gene match: 13. CDR1 and CDR2 (germline): GTSNPN, SVGIG (reference sequence).